The rows below give T cell receptor beta chains drawn from one sample of a study of shared clonotypes between healthy human individuals. Using immunoSEQ multiplex PCR, the repertoire was profiled, and TCRdb retains in-frame clones only, with some absent. The sample has about 1.1 million clones, around 77% seen once. Sequenced: memory CD4+ T cells from PBMCs. The receptors were gathered from a man in his late teens or twenties in good health. Some clones in this sample may be carry-over from other donors' samples. Each CDR3 is given with its conserved first and last residue.

CASSFAGAGDNEQFF TRBJ2-1 TRBV28
CASSQNSYEQYF TRBJ2-7 TRBV6-1
CASSLKGILVYEQYF TRBJ2-7 TRBV28
CASSLEPSGSTDTQYF TRBJ2-3 TRBV7-2
CASSPSLGNEQFF TRBJ2-1 TRBV5-1
CASSVGPVSTDTQYF TRBJ2-3 TRBV9
CAWGGSYGYTF TRBJ1-2 TRBV30
CASNPHSLRGIFNEQYF TRBJ2-7 TRBV5-5
CASSLPPGLYYNEQFF TRBJ2-1 TRBV28
CASSIRSGAPSYEQYF TRBJ2-7 TRBV19
CASSQDYGTRYTGELFF TRBJ2-2 TRBV14
CASSSPARGSPDTQYF TRBJ2-3 TRBV6-5
CASSPDLAGGETQYF TRBJ2-5 TRBV5-1
CASSLVYSVGGLNTEAFF TRBJ1-1 TRBV7-9
CASSPSGPNYGYTF TRBJ1-2 TRBV25-1
CASSPWGGGGNQPQHF TRBJ1-5 TRBV27
CASSGDRGHQPQHF TRBJ1-5 TRBV6-1
CASESRGTDTQYF TRBJ2-3 TRBV6-1
CASSQVQGAIYEQYF TRBJ2-7 TRBV4-2
CARFLGQRNTEAFF TRBJ1-1 TRBV27
CAWSGAGNTIYF TRBJ1-3 TRBV30